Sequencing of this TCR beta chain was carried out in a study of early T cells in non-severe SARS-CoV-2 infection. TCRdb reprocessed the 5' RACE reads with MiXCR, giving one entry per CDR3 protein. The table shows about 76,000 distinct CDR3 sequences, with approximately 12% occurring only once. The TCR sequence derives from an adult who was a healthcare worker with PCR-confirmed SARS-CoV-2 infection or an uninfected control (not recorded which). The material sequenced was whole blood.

The CDR3 region has the DNA TGTGCCACCAGTGATTCCCGGGACAGGGGTAACGAAAAACTGTTTTTT. Translated: CATSDSRDRGNEKLFF. The chain joins TRBV24-1 to TRBJ1-4; 10 bases align to TRBD1. Germline V gives CDR1 KGHDR, CDR2 SFDVKD. This CDR3 comprises 16 residues. After removal of 2 bases from V and 8 bases from J, the junction contained 7 bases not matched to a gene.